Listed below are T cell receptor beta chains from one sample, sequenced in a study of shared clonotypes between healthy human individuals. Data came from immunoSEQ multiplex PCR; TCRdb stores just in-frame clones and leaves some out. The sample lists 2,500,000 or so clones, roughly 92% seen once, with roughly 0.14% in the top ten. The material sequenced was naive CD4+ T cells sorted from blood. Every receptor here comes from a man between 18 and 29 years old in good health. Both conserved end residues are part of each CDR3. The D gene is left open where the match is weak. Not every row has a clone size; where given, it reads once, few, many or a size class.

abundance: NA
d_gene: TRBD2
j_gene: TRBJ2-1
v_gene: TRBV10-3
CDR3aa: CAISGTLPSGSGNEQFF
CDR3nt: TGTGCCATCAGTGGTACCCTCCCTAGCGGGAGTGGAAATGAGCAGTTCTTC

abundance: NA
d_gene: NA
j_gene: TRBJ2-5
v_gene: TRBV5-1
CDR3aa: CASRSQETQYF
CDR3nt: TGCGCCAGCCGATCCCAAGAGACCCAGTACTTC

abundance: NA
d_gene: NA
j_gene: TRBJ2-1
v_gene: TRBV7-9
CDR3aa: CASSLNSYNEQFF
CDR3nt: TGTGCCAGCAGCCTCAACTCCTACAATGAGCAGTTCTTC

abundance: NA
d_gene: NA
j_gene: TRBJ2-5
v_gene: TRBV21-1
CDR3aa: CASSTYRLGTQETQYF
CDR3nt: TGTGCCAGCAGCACCTACAGACTGGGAACCCAAGAGACCCAGTACTTC

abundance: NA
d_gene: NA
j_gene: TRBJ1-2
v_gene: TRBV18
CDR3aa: CASSQQGANYGYTF
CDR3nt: TGTGCCAGCTCACAACAGGGAGCTAACTATGGCTACACCTTC

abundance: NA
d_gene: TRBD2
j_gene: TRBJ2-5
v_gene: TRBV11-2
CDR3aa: CASSISLVAGQETQYF
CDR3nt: TGTGCCAGCAGCATCTCGTTGGTAGCGGGCCAAGAGACCCAGTACTTC

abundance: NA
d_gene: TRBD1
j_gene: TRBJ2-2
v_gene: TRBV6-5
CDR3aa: CASKNQGVATGELFF
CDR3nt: TGTGCCAGCAAAAACCAGGGGGTGGCCACCGGGGAGCTGTTTTTT

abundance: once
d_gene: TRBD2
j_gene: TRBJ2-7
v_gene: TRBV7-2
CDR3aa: CASSFLPGLAGVGSYEQYF
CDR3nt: TGTGCCAGCAGCTTCCTTCCGGGACTAGCGGGAGTGGGCTCCTACGAGCAGTACTTC

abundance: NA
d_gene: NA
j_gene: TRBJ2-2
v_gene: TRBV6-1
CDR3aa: CASSESRGTGELFF
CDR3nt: TGTGCCAGCAGTGAGAGCCGGGGTACCGGGGAGCTGTTTTTT

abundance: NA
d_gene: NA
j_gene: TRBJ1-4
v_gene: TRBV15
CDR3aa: CATSPEFGGIISTNEKLFF
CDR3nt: TGTGCCACCAGCCCAGAGTTCGGGGGAATTATCTCAACTAATGAAAAACTGTTTTTT

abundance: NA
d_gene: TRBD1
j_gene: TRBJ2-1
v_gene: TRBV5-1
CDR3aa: CASSRDRGPGEQFF
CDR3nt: TGCGCCAGCAGCAGGGACAGGGGGCCGGGTGAGCAGTTCTTC

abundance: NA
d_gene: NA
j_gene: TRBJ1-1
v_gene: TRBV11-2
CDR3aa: CASSGSTEAFF
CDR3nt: TGTGCCAGCAGCGGGAGCACTGAAGCTTTCTTT

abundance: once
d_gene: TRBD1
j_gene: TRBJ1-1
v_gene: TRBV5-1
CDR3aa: CASSFDRGMNTEAFF
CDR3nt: TGCGCCAGCAGCTTCGACAGGGGGATGAACACTGAAGCTTTCTTT

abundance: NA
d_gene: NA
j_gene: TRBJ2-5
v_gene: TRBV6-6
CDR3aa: CANRETTARVTQYF
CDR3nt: TGTGCCAACAGGGAAACGACAGCCCGGGTGACCCAGTACTTC

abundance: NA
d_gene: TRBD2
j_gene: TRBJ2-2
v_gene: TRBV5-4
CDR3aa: CASSSRTSGNTGELFF
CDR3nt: TGTGCCAGCAGCTCGAGGACTAGCGGGAACACCGGGGAGCTGTTTTTT

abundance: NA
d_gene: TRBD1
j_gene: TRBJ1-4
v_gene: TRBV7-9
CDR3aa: CASSLNRGHNEKLFF
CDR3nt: TGTGCCAGCAGCTTAAACAGGGGACATAATGAAAAACTGTTTTTT

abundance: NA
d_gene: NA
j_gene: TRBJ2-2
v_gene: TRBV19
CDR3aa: CASSIGASAYTGELFF
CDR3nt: TGTGCCAGTAGTATAGGGGCTAGCGCCTACACCGGGGAGCTGTTTTTT

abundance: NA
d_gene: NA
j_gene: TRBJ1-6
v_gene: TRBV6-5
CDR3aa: CASSYGHRTIGSPLHF
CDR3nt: TGTGCCAGCAGTTACGGCCATAGGACGATCGGTTCACCCCTCCACTTT